Following are 19 T cell receptor beta chains from one sample sequenced in a study of STAT5B mutations in CD4+ large granular lymphocyte leukemia. TCRdb's copy holds only in-frame clones and misses some; the assay was immunoSEQ multiplex PCR. Among over 20,000 clones listed, around 81% were seen once. Sequenced material: CD4+ T cells from blood buffy coats. These receptors were taken from a human donor in good health.

The rearrangement joins TRBV5-4 to TRBJ2-2, with TRBD2 matching over 8 bases. Germline V CDR1 and CDR2: SGHNT, YYREEE (reference sequence). This CDR3 is 15 amino acids long. V lost 3 bases and J lost 1; bases outside the gene matches: 2. The CDR3: CASSSGGRNTGELFF. The CDR3 nucleotides are TGTGCCAGCAGCTCGGGGGGGCGGAACACCGGGGAGCTGTTTTTT.

This clone was seen a few times. This chain links TRBV25-1 with TRBJ1-2; D uncertain. Trimming left V 5 bases short and J 7 bases short, with 11 bases between. Germline V lookup: CDR1 MGHDK, CDR2 SYGVNS. This CDR3 spans 12 amino acids. The CDR3 bases are TGTGCCAGCAGTTTCGGGGTCGGTGGCTACACCTTC. Its translation: CASSFGVGGYTF.

The genes are TRBV7-8 and TRBJ2-2, with 7 bases fitting TRBD1. This CDR3 spans 16 amino acids. CDR1 and CDR2 from the germline V gene are SGHVS and FQNEAQ. The J segment lost 6 bases and the V segment lost 4 bases, leaving 11 bases of the junction unmatched. CDR3 sequence: CASSSQGRNSAGELFF. The CDR3 DNA is TGTGCCAGCAGCTCACAGGGGCGTAATTCGGCCGGGGAGCTGTTTTTT. Variable domain in full (rest from reference TRBV7-8 and TRBJ2-2): GAGVSQSPRYKVAKRGQDVALRCDPISGHVSLFWYQQALGQGPEFLTYFQNEAQLDKSGLPSDRFFAERPEGSVSTLKIQRTQQEDSAVYLCASSSQGRNSAGELFFGEGSRLTVL.

The rearrangement links TRBV5-6 to TRBJ2-3, with 12 bases identical to TRBD2. Per the germline V gene, CDR1 is SGHDT and CDR2 is YYEEEE. Unmatched junction bases numbered 15, after V lost 6 bases and J lost 1 base. The CDR3 covers 19 residues. The CDR3 spells CASTSLGLAGGEGTDTQYF. In nucleotides, the CDR3 is TGTGCCAGCACCTCTCTGGGGCTAGCGGGAGGGGAAGGCACAGATACGCAGTATTTT. The full variable domain, in which reference TRBV5-6 and TRBJ2-3 provide the parts outside the CDR3, is DAGVTQSPTHLIKTRGQQVTLRCSPKSGHDTVSWYQQALGQGPQFIFQYYEEEERQRGNFPDRFSGHQFPNYSSELNVNALLLGDSALYLCASTSLGLAGGEGTDTQYFGPGTRLTVL.

V and J are TRBV6-6 and TRBJ1-2, with TRBD1 as a possible D gene (6 bases). V lost 4 bases, J lost 4 bases, and 16 bases lay in between. The CDR3 is made up of 15 amino acids. Per germline, CDR1 MNHNY and CDR2 SVGAGI (reference sequence). CDR3 amino acids: CASSSTTQGSYGYTF. The CDR3 DNA sequence: TGTGCCAGCAGTTCAACGACACAGGGTAGCTATGGCTACACCTTC.

J is TRBJ2-4 and V is TRBV7-2; 7 positions match TRBD2. V lost 5 bases to trimming and J lost 3 bases; unmatched junction nucleotides: 7. Germline V gives CDR1 SGHTA, CDR2 FQGNSA. This CDR3 spans 15 amino acids. In DNA form, the CDR3 reads TGTGCCAGCAGCCCGGGAGGTAGCGGCAAAAACATTCAGTACTTC. It yields the protein CASSPGGSGKNIQYF. The full variable domain, its missing parts supplied by reference TRBV7-2 and TRBJ2-4, is GAGVSQSPSNKVTEKGKDVELRCDPISGHTALYWYRQSLGQGLEFLIYFQGNSAPDKSGLPSDRFSAERTGGSVSTLTIQRTQQEDSAVYLCASSPGGSGKNIQYFGAGTRLSVL.

This chain joins TRBV9 and TRBJ2-1; maybe TRBD1 (6 bases). Germline CDR1 SGDLS, CDR2 YYNGEE. Trimming removed 2 bases from V and 0 bases from J, with 9 bases in between. The CDR3 has 15 residues. The CDR3 DNA reads TGTGCCAGCAGCGTTGTAGGGGGCTCCTACAATGAGCAGTTCTTC. This gives the protein CASSVVGGSYNEQFF.

V gene TRBV5-1 combines with J gene TRBJ2-5; 8 nucleotides match TRBD1. Germline V CDR1 and CDR2: SGHRS, YFSETQ. The J segment lost 5 bases and the V segment lost 4 bases, leaving 7 bases of the junction unmatched. The CDR3 length is 14 residues. The CDR3 nucleotides read TGCGCCAGCAGCGTCCAGGGGGCCGGGGAGACCCAGTACTTC. Translation gives CASSVQGAGETQYF.

V is TRBV5-3 and J is TRBJ2-7; 9 nucleotides agree with TRBD2. TRBV5-3 is labeled an ORF, and its function is uncertain. This CDR3 has 18 residues. Trimming cost V 3 bases and J 5 bases; bases outside gene matches: 18. The CDR3 spells CARSWRGCGRAVVDEQYF. The CDR3 nucleotides are TGTGCCAGAAGCTGGCGGGGGTGCGGGAGGGCCGTAGTCGACGAGCAGTACTTC.

Note on this clone: Other DNA sequences within the sample encode an identical CDR3. V is TRBV30 and J is TRBJ1-5; D is ambiguous. V gave up 0 bases and J gave up 4 bases, with 7 bases separating them. This CDR3 comprises 13 residues. CDR1 GTSNPN and CDR2 SVGIG come from the germline V gene (reference sequence). The CDR3 loop reads CAWSVAWNQPQHF. The DNA for the CDR3 is TGTGCCTGGAGTGTTGCATGGAATCAGCCCCAGCATTTT. The full variable domain, completed using reference TRBV30 and TRBJ1-5, is SQTIHQWPATLVQPVGSPLSLECTVEGTSNPNLYWYRQAAGRGLQLLFYSVGIGQISSEVPQNLSASRPQDRQFILSSKKLLLSDSGFYLCAWSVAWNQPQHFGDGTRLSIL.

This chain joins TRBV7-2 and TRBJ2-3; D call uncertain. The CDR3 is made up of 12 amino acids. With 5 bases removed from V and 6 bases from J, the gap between germline ends came to 9 bases. CDR1 SGHTA and CDR2 FQGNSA come from the germline V gene. CDR3 sequence reads: CASSRIGDTQYF. For the CDR3, the DNA is TGTGCCAGCAGCCGGATAGGGGATACGCAGTATTTT.

The gene calls are TRBV6-1 and TRBJ2-1, with TRBD2 identical over 7 bases. In germline, CDR1 is MNHNS, CDR2 SASEGT. V was pared by 6 bases and J by 6 bases, with 5 bases of the junction left unmatched. This CDR3 is built from 13 residues. This CDR3 is CASSPGLTNEQFF. CDR3 coding DNA: TGTGCCAGCAGCCCGGGACTAACCAATGAGCAGTTCTTC.

This clone was observed a few times. V is TRBV27 and J is TRBJ2-1; 8 bases are a match to TRBD1. CDR3 size: 15 residues. V shed 6 bases, J shed 3 bases, and the junction held 7 bases outside the gene matches. Germline V lookup: CDR1 MNHEY, CDR2 SMNVEV (reference sequence). CDR3 loop: CASRHTTGGYNEQFF. For the CDR3, the DNA is TGTGCCAGCAGGCATACTACAGGGGGCTACAATGAGCAGTTCTTC.

The chain uses TRBV19 and TRBJ1-3; D might be TRBD1 (6 bases). This CDR3 has 16 amino acids. V was trimmed by 7 bases and J by 2 bases, leaving 18 bases between them. Germline CDR1 is LNHDA and CDR2 is SQIVND (reference sequence). The CDR3 region is CASTDPGGTTGNTIYF. CDR3 sequence (DNA): TGTGCCAGTACGGATCCGGGGGGGACAACTGGAAACACCATATATTTT.

The rearrangement joins TRBV2 to TRBJ2-3; 11 bases agree with TRBD2. Germline loops: CDR1 SNHLY, CDR2 FYNNEI. This CDR3 is built from 15 residues. The V segment lost 9 bases and the J segment 3 bases; nucleotides outside the gene matches: 8. The CDR3, as DNA: TGTGCCAGTCATCTAGCGGGAGGACAGACAGATACGCAGTATTTT. This encodes CASHLAGGQTDTQYF. Complete variable domain (other parts from reference TRBV2 and TRBJ2-3): EPEVTQTPSHQVTQMGQEVILRCVPISNHLYFYWYRQILGQKVEFLVSFYNNEISEKSEIFDDQFSVERPDGSNFTLKIRSTKLEDSAMYFCASHLAGGQTDTQYFGPGTRLTVL.

The chain employs TRBV30 and TRBJ2-5; D possibly matches TRBD1 or TRBD2 (5 bases each). This CDR3 region has 14 residues. The ends were cut back, 2 bases at V and 7 bases at J, with 17 bases in the middle. CDR1 GTSNPN and CDR2 SVGIG come from the germline V gene (reference sequence). The CDR3: CAWSQGVRDGTQYF. CDR3 nucleotides: TGTGCCTGGAGTCAGGGAGTTAGGGACGGGACCCAGTACTTC.

V usage is TRBV7-3 and J usage is TRBJ2-3, with 8 bases lining up with TRBD2. In germline, CDR1 is SGHTA, CDR2 FQGTGA. The trim removed 5 bases at V and 5 bases at J, leaving 6 bases unmatched. This CDR3 has 14 residues. The CDR3 protein is CASSSVAGRDTQYF. The CDR3 nucleotides read TGTGCCAGCAGCAGCGTAGCGGGACGAGATACGCAGTATTTT.

This clone was recorded a few times. CDR3: CASSYTVLTYEQYV. CDR3 sequence (DNA): TGCGCCAGCAGCTACACAGTACTTACCTACGAGCAGTACGTC. The gene calls are TRBV5-1 and TRBJ2-7; D unclear. The germline CDR1 and CDR2 sequences are SGHRS and YFSETQ. V dropped 3 bases and J dropped 2 bases, with 12 bases sitting between them. The CDR3 runs to 14 residues.

This sequence joins TRBV19 and TRBJ1-2; no clear D. Germline-derived CDR1 and CDR2 are LNHDA and SQIVND (reference sequence). V lost 7 bases and J lost 7, with 10 bases in between. The CDR3 has 11 amino acids. CDR3 residues: CASNINGGYTF. The CDR3 DNA sequence: TGTGCCAGTAACATCAACGGTGGCTACACCTTC.